This TCR beta chain was sequenced during a study of blood T cell repertoires in COVID-19. Study-level background: The United States, Italy and Spain supplied acute and convalescent COVID-19 samples.

Trimming at V came to 0 bases and at J to 0 bases, leaving 8 bases not matched to a gene. The CDR3 is 17 amino acids. Per the germline V gene, CDR1 is SEHNR and CDR2 is FQNEAQ (reference sequence). Some clones are missing from TCRdb's copy, which holds only in-frame ones; the method was immunoSEQ multiplex PCR. The table records some 31,000 clones, around 74% of them present only once. This clone was seen a handful of times. Sequencing was done on a sample of peripheral blood. V and J are TRBV7-9 and TRBJ2-7, with 7 positions matching TRBD1. The sequence came from a woman aged 70-85 years with active or convalescent COVID-19. Here the CDR3 DNA reads TGTGCCAGCAGCTTAGCCATATCGGACAGGAGCTCCTACGAGCAGTACTTC. It is translated as CASSLAISDRSSYEQYF.